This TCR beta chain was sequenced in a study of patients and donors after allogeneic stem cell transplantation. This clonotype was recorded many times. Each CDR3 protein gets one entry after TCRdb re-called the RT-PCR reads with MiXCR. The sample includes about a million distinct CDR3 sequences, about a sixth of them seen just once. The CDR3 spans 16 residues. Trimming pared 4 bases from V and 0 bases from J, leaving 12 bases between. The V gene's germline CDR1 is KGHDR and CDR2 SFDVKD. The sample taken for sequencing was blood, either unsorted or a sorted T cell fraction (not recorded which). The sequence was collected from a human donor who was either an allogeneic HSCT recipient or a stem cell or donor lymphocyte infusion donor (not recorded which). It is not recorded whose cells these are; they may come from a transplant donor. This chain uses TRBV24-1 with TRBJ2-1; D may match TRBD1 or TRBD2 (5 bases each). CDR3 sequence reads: CATSDWGRSSYNEQFF. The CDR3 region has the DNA TGTGCCACCAGTGACTGGGGACGGAGCTCCTACAATGAGCAGTTCTTC.